This entry lists 20 T cell receptor beta chains sequenced from one sample in a study of CD8+ T cells in alopecia areata. After isolation, RNA underwent reverse transcription to generate cDNA as the sequencing template. TCRdb's table, derived via immunoSEQ multiplex PCR, lists solely in-frame clones and lacks some. The sample yields about 140,000 clones, 50% to 65% seen once. Treatment specified: oral pan-JAK inhibitor, 5-10 mg twice daily. The sample consisted of CD8+ T cells sorted from blood, taken at week 4, from a patient treated with tofacitinib. The source is a human donor with alopecia areata.

This clone has more than one count but fewer than ten. The V gene is TRBV30, the J gene TRBJ2-7; D remains unclear. Trimming stripped 0 bases from V and 7 bases from J, with 13 bases between. The germline V gene encodes CDR1 GTSNPN and CDR2 SVGIG (reference sequence). The CDR3 is made up of 13 amino acids. CDR3 loop: CAWSVTGPGEQYF. CDR3 nucleotides: TGTGCCTGGAGTGTAACCGGCCCCGGGGAGCAGTACTTC.

The genes are TRBV5-1 and TRBJ1-1; tentative D call: TRBD1 (5 bases). Germline V CDR1 and CDR2: SGHRS, YFSETQ. This CDR3 has 14 amino acids. Trimming pared 0 bases from V and 6 bases from J, leaving 12 bases between. The CDR3 coding sequence is TGCGCCAGCAGCTTGGTGGGGGGTATAGCTGAAGCTTTCTTT. Protein product: CASSLVGGIAEAFF.

This chain joins TRBV5-4 and TRBJ1-1; no firm D call. Germline CDR1 and CDR2: SGHNT and YYREEE (reference sequence). The CDR3 contains 12 residues. Trimming cost V 1 base and J 6 bases, with 7 bases left between them. The CDR3 DNA reads as TGTGCCAGCAGCTTGATGGGCTCTGAAGCTTTCTTT. Its translation: CASSLMGSEAFF.

This clone was picked up a small number of times. The chain couples TRBV14 to TRBJ2-3, with a possible D match to TRBD2 (6 bases). The length of the CDR3 is 15 residues. Germline V gene data show CDR1 as SGHDN and CDR2 as FVKESK. Trimming shortened V by 1 base and J by 4 bases, and 12 bases separated the two germline ends. CDR3 amino acids: CASSQGLVSPDTQYF. DNA for the CDR3: TGTGCCAGCAGCCAAGGACTAGTTTCCCCAGATACGCAGTATTTT.

CDR3 region: CASSSTEDRLEQYF. The CDR3 DNA follows: TGTGCCAGCAGCTCGACCGAGGACAGGCTCGAGCAGTACTTC. The V and J genes are TRBV7-8 and TRBJ2-7; 7 bases line up with TRBD1. The germline V gene has CDR1 SGHVS and CDR2 FQNEAQ. This CDR3 region has 14 residues. V lost 4 bases to trimming and J lost 6 bases; unmatched junction nucleotides: 9.

V gene TRBV13 combines with J gene TRBJ1-1, with a tentative D call TRBD1 (6 bases). Germline assignment: CDR1 PRHDT and CDR2 FYEKMQ (reference sequence). The CDR3 covers 16 residues. Trimming took off 5 bases at V and 1 base at J, with 17 bases between the two ends. The CDR3 here is CASSPLGGQGNTEAFF. For the CDR3, the DNA is TGTGCCAGCAGCCCCCTGGGGGGGCAAGGGAACACTGAAGCTTTCTTT. Full variable domain (missing parts from reference TRBV13 and TRBJ1-1): AAGVIQSPRHLIKEKRETATLKCYPIPRHDTVYWYQQGPGQDPQFLISFYEKMQSDKGSIPDRFSAQQFSDYHSELNMSSLELGDSALYFCASSPLGGQGNTEAFFGQGTRLTVV.

This chain uses TRBV7-8 with TRBJ2-1, with a possible D match to TRBD2 (6 bases). This CDR3 comprises 16 residues. The germline V gene has CDR1 SGHVS and CDR2 FQNEAQ. V lost 1 base, J lost 5 bases, and 15 bases lay in between. The CDR3 bases are TGTGCCAGCAGCTTAGGGGAGGAAGGTTCGGACAATGAGCAGTTCTTC. This gives the protein CASSLGEEGSDNEQFF.

The chain carries TRBV7-9 and TRBJ1-1; D may be TRBD1 (5 bases). The CDR3 length is 13 residues. V was trimmed by 3 bases and J by 1 base, leaving 6 bases between them. Germline V gene data show CDR1 as SEHNR and CDR2 as FQNEAQ (reference sequence). CDR3 sequence reads: CASSFGTNTEAFF. CDR3 coding DNA: TGTGCCAGCAGCTTTGGGACGAACACTGAAGCTTTCTTT.

The chain links TRBV6-5 to TRBJ2-7; possible D gene TRBD1, 5 bases. The V gene's germline CDR1 is MNHEY and CDR2 SVGAGI. Between the trimmed V and J ends, which lost 5 bases and 0 bases, there was a span of 5 bases. This CDR3 is built from 12 residues. The CDR3 DNA reads TGTGCCAGCAGTGACAGCTCCTACGAGCAGTACTTC. Protein: CASSDSSYEQYF.

This clone was found a few times. The chain employs TRBV7-9 and TRBJ1-2, with D possibly matching TRBD1 (5 bases). Per germline, CDR1 SEHNR and CDR2 FQNEAQ (reference sequence). This CDR3 has 12 residues. The germline V and J ends were trimmed by 5 bases and 4 bases, with 8 bases remaining between them. The CDR3 loop is CASSDDSYGYTF. CDR3 in DNA: TGTGCCAGCAGCGACGACAGCTATGGCTACACCTTC. The full variable domain, in which reference TRBV7-9 and TRBJ1-2 provide the parts outside the CDR3, is DTGVSQNPRHKITKRGQNVTFRCDPISEHNRLYWYRQTLGQGPEFLTYFQNEAQLEKSRLLSDRFSAERPKGSFSTLEIQRTEQGDSAMYLCASSDDSYGYTFGSGTRLTVV.

V is TRBV7-9 and J is TRBJ2-5, with 7 bases matching TRBD1. The length of the CDR3 is 14 residues. Germline V gene data show CDR1 as SEHNR and CDR2 as FQNEAQ (reference sequence). V dropped 5 bases and J dropped 5; count of bases not matched to a gene: 8. The CDR3 DNA sequence: TGTGCCAGCAGCCCCCGACAGGGCTGGGAGACCCAGTACTTC. It encodes CASSPRQGWETQYF.

This sequence joins TRBV6-5 and TRBJ2-1, with TRBD2 matching 7 bases. After removal of 8 bases from V and 0 bases from J, the junction contained 4 bases not matched to a gene. CDR3 length: 14 amino acids. Germline V lookup: CDR1 MNHEY, CDR2 SVGAGI. CDR3 in DNA: TGTGCCAGCGGGGAGGGCACCTCCTACAATGAGCAGTTCTTC. Protein product: CASGEGTSYNEQFF.

The rearrangement links TRBV29-1 to TRBJ1-2, with D tentatively TRBD1 (5 bases). CDR1 and CDR2 from the germline V gene are SQVTM and ANQGSEA. The CDR3 is made up of 15 amino acids. Between the trimmed V and J ends, which lost 0 bases and 4 bases, there was a span of 15 bases. DNA of the CDR3: TGCAGCGTTGAAGACGGGCGACTTAGGGGCTATGGCTACACCTTC. The encoded protein is CSVEDGRLRGYGYTF.

This chain uses TRBV9 with TRBJ1-3, with TRBD1 matching over 7 bases. The CDR3 covers 13 residues. Germline lookup yields CDR1 SGDLS and CDR2 YYNGEE. The V gene end was trimmed by 7 bases and the J gene end by 0 bases; junction bases not matched to a gene: 1. In DNA, the CDR3 is TGTGCCAGCGGGGACAGCTCTGGAAACACCATATATTTT. Its translation: CASGDSSGNTIYF. Combining the CDR3 with reference TRBV9 and TRBJ1-3 gives the whole variable domain DSGVTQTPKHLITATGQRVTLRCSPRSGDLSVYWYQQSLDQGLQFLIQYYNGEERAKGNILERFSAQQFPDLHSELNLSSLELGDSALYFCASGDSSGNTIYFGEGSWLTVV.

The chain employs TRBV6-1 and TRBJ2-5, with a possible D match to TRBD2 (6 bases). This CDR3 spans 15 amino acids. The germline V and J ends were trimmed by 0 bases and 5 bases, with 13 bases remaining between them. Germline V gives CDR1 MNHNS, CDR2 SASEGT. The CDR3 reads CASSEAQEGRETQYF. The CDR3 DNA follows: TGTGCCAGCAGTGAAGCACAGGAGGGTAGGGAGACCCAGTACTTC.

This rearrangement joins TRBV13 to TRBJ1-5; the match to TRBD1 covers 10 bases. The ends lost 0 bases at V and 6 bases at J; junction bases unmatched: 2. Germline assignment: CDR1 PRHDT and CDR2 FYEKMQ (reference sequence). The CDR3 spans 15 residues. CDR3 residues: CASSLGTGGVQPQHF. The DNA of the CDR3 is TGTGCCAGCAGCTTAGGGACAGGGGGCGTTCAGCCCCAGCATTTT.

V usage is TRBV10-3 and J usage is TRBJ2-1; possibly TRBD1 for D (5 bases). Germline V CDR1 and CDR2: ENHRY, SYGVKD. V dropped 2 bases and J dropped 4 bases, with 12 bases sitting between them. CDR3 length: 15 residues. The CDR3 is CAISEKGKGYNEQFF. The CDR3 bases are TGTGCCATCAGTGAGAAGGGGAAGGGGTACAATGAGCAGTTCTTC.

This clone was counted a few times. The CDR3 region is CASSQTTGGRQETQYF. The CDR3 DNA follows: TGCGCCAGCAGCCAAACGACAGGGGGTAGACAAGAGACCCAGTACTTC. This sequence joins TRBV4-3 and TRBJ2-5; 9 nucleotides align to TRBD1. The CDR3 consists of 16 residues. The ends lost 2 bases at V and 2 bases at J; junction bases unmatched: 6. Germline V gene lookup returns CDR1 LGHNA and CDR2 YSLEER.

CDR3 amino acids: CASSWRTGRETQYF. In DNA, the CDR3 is TGCGCCAGCAGCTGGAGGACAGGGCGGGAGACCCAGTACTTC. This rearrangement joins TRBV4-1 to TRBJ2-5; 8 bases are shared with TRBD1. V lost 5 bases, J lost 5 bases, and 7 bases stayed unmatched. The CDR3 has 14 residues. Germline lookup yields CDR1 MGHRA and CDR2 YSYEKL.

This chain links TRBV27 with TRBJ1-1, with D hard to call. The V end was cut by 3 bases, the J end by 0 bases, with 11 bases between. Germline V gene lookup returns CDR1 MNHEY and CDR2 SMNVEV (reference sequence). The CDR3 spans 15 residues. CDR3 loop: CASSLIGRMNTEAFF. The CDR3 DNA reads TGTGCCAGCAGTTTGATTGGTCGCATGAACACTGAAGCTTTCTTT.